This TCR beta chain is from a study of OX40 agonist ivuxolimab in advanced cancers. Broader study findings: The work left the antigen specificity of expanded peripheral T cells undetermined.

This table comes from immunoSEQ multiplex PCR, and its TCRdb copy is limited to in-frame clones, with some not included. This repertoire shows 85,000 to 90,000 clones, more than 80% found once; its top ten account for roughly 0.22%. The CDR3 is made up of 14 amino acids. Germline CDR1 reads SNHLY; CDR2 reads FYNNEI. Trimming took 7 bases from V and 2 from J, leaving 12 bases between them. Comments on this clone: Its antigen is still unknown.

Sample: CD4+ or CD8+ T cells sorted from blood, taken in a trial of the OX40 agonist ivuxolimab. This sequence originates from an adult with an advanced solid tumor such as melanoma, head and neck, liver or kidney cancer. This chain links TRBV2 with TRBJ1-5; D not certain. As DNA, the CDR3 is TGTGCCAGCAAAGAAAATATTGGCAATCAGCCCCAGCATTTT. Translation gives CASKENIGNQPQHF.